One sample yielded the 28 T cell receptor beta chains listed below, sequenced in a study of blood T cells in healthy people across ages. A sample-barcoded 5' primer and a J-beta primer mix were used in a second PCR of about 7 to 11 cycles. TCRdb analysed the 5' RACE reads with MiXCR anew, one entry per CDR3 protein. There are approximately 810,000 distinct CDR3 sequences in the sample; approximately 35% occur only once, and around 13% lies in the top ten. The material sequenced was blood. The receptors derive from a man between 18 and 29 years old in good health.

On this clonotype itself: A much more abundant neighbour one base away suggests this may be a read error. The chain employs TRBV4-1 and TRBJ1-1, with D tentatively TRBD1 (5 bases). V dropped 0 bases and J dropped 5 bases, with 10 bases sitting between them. The CDR3 covers 14 residues. Germline CDR1 and CDR2: MGHRA and YSYEKL. CDR3 loop: CASSQELRGTEAFF. The DNA for the CDR3 is TGCGCCAGCAGCCAAGAGCTAAGGGGAACTGAAGCTTTCTTT.

V usage is TRBV2 and J usage is TRBJ1-2; D perhaps matches TRBD1 (6 bases). The CDR3 length is 13 residues. The V and J ends lost 4 bases and 2 bases respectively, with 8 bases between them. The V gene's germline CDR1 is SNHLY and CDR2 FYNNEI. CDR3 nucleotides: TGTGCCAGCAGTGCCCAGGGGAACTATGGCTACACCTTC. It yields the protein CASSAQGNYGYTF.

The sample holds a few counts of this clonotype. The CDR3 nucleotides are TGTGCCAGCAGCACCCTTAAGGTAGGGGACACTGAAGCTTTCTTT. It translates to CASSTLKVGDTEAFF. The chain has TRBV12-3 or TRBV12-4 and TRBJ1-1, with D possibly TRBD1 on 5 matching bases. V shed 6 bases and J shed 3 bases, with 17 bases lying between them. The length of the CDR3 is 15 residues.

The chain recombines TRBV7-8 with TRBJ2-1; perhaps TRBD1 as D (6 bases). Germline-derived CDR1 and CDR2 are SGHVS and FQNEAQ. The V gene lost 1 base and the J gene lost 9 bases, with 16 bases spanning the gap. CDR3 length: 15 amino acids. This chain's CDR3 is CASSLDRAQGGEQFF. CDR3 nucleotides: TGTGCCAGCAGCTTAGACCGGGCTCAAGGGGGTGAGCAGTTCTTC.

This clonotype has a handful of counts. This may arise from a read error, as a much more abundant clone is one base away. DNA for the CDR3: TGTGCCAGCAGCTCAGGGGATAGCAATCAGCCCCAGCATTTT. Translating gives CASSSGDSNQPQHF. The chain is built from TRBV7-2 and TRBJ1-5, with TRBD1 as a possible D gene (6 bases). The CDR3 is made up of 14 amino acids. Trimming removed 4 bases at V and 0 bases at J, with 7 bases between. Germline V gene lookup returns CDR1 SGHTA and CDR2 FQGNSA.

The V gene is TRBV20-1, the J gene TRBJ1-6; the D gene is possibly TRBD1 (5 bases). The V gene lost 6 bases and the J gene lost 9 bases, with 18 bases spanning the gap. The germline V gene encodes CDR1 DFQATT and CDR2 SNEGSKA (reference sequence). CDR3 length: 14 amino acids. CDR3 protein: CSAGRGGDSSPLHF. DNA of the CDR3: TGCAGTGCAGGGCGCGGAGGGGATAGTTCACCCCTCCACTTT.

The rearrangement uses TRBV12-1 and TRBJ2-1. TRBV12-1 is shown as a pseudogene. There are 15 residues in the CDR3. CDR3: CASSFVRVAHNEQFF. In DNA form, the CDR3 reads TGTGCCAGCAGCTTTGTCAGAGTGGCCCACAATGAGCAGTTCTTC.

The chain links TRBV27 to TRBJ1-6; 9 nucleotides align to TRBD1. V shed 4 bases and J 11 bases; nucleotides not matched to a gene: 9. This CDR3 is 15 amino acids long. CDR1 MNHEY and CDR2 SMNVEV come from the germline V gene (reference sequence). CDR3 nucleotide sequence: TGTGCCAGCAGTTCACCGGGACAGGGCCCGGCACCCCTCCACTTT. Its translation is CASSSPGQGPAPLHF.

This sequence joins TRBV3-1 and TRBJ2-1, with 14 bases identical to TRBD2. Germline V gives CDR1 LGHDT, CDR2 YNNKEL (reference sequence). With V trimmed by 7 bases and J by 0 bases, 11 bases remained unmatched. The CDR3 extends over 19 amino acids. Written as DNA, the CDR3 is TGTGCCAGCACCTTCGGACTAGCGGGGGGCAAAAGCTCCTACAATGAGCAGTTCTTC. This gives the protein CASTFGLAGGKSSYNEQFF.

This rearrangement joins TRBV12-3 or TRBV12-4 to TRBJ2-7, with D possibly TRBD2 on 6 matching bases. CDR3 length equals 14 residues. Trimming shortened V by 7 bases and J by 0 bases, and 13 bases separated the two germline ends. The CDR3 sequence: CASILAGNSYEQYF. In nucleotides, the CDR3 is TGTGCCAGCATTCTGGCGGGGAACTCCTACGAGCAGTACTTC.

This clonotype was seen only a few times. The chain is built from TRBV15 and TRBJ2-1; 11 nucleotides align to TRBD1. This CDR3 region has 15 residues. Trimming cost V 3 bases and J 2 bases; bases outside gene matches: 0. CDR1 LNHNV and CDR2 YYDKDF come from the germline V gene (reference sequence). CDR3 sequence (DNA): TGTGCCACCAGCAGGGACAGGGGGCCCTACAATGAGCAGTTCTTC. It translates to CATSRDRGPYNEQFF.

The table lists this clonotype with many counts. This rearrangement joins TRBV7-3 to TRBJ2-1; 9 positions agree with TRBD1. Unmatched junction bases numbered 4, after V lost 4 bases and J lost 3 bases. This CDR3 contains 15 residues. The germline V gene encodes CDR1 SGHTA and CDR2 FQGTGA. This CDR3 is CASSSDRGDYNEQFF. The DNA of the CDR3 is TGTGCCAGCAGCTCGGACAGGGGTGACTACAATGAGCAGTTCTTC.

This clonotype was detected ten times or more. The chain links TRBV9 to TRBJ2-1, with 8 bases aligning to TRBD1. Per the germline V gene, CDR1 is SGDLS and CDR2 is YYNGEE. Trimming took 3 bases from V and 0 from J; bases not matched to a gene: 11. CDR3 length equals 18 residues. CDR3 protein: CASSEPSGQALSYNEQFF. CDR3 coding DNA: TGTGCCAGCAGCGAGCCCTCGGGACAGGCCCTCTCCTACAATGAGCAGTTCTTC.

The chain uses TRBV6-5 and TRBJ1-2, with 9 bases lining up with TRBD1. Germline values: CDR1 MNHEY, CDR2 SVGAGI. After removal of 6 bases from V and 6 bases from J, the junction contained 5 bases not matched to a gene. The CDR3 has 13 amino acids. CDR3 in amino acids: CASRRDRANGYTF. CDR3 bases: TGTGCCAGCAGACGGGACAGGGCAAATGGCTACACCTTC.

To note about this clonotype: A junction boundary mismatches the germline segment, possibly from a read error. The rearrangement uses TRBV5-1 and TRBJ1-2; 8 bases are a match to TRBD1. Germline CDR1 reads SGHRS; CDR2 reads YFSETQ. This CDR3 is 13 amino acids long. CDR3 sequence: CASRTGSNYSYTF. The DNA of the CDR3 is TGCGCCAGCCGGACAGGGTCTAACTATAGCTACACCTTC.

This clonotype came up many times. The rearrangement links TRBV7-2 to TRBJ2-4; tentative D call: TRBD1 (5 bases). V was clipped by 4 bases and J by 3 bases, with 19 bases between them. The CDR3 runs to 17 residues. The germline gives CDR1 SGHTA, CDR2 FQGNSA. CDR3 amino acids: CASSSRLRDTVKNIQYF. CDR3 nucleotide sequence: TGTGCCAGCAGCTCGCGTCTCAGGGATACGGTCAAAAACATTCAGTACTTC.

In this sample, this clonotype turned up a few times. This chain connects TRBV7-2 to TRBJ2-1, with 8 bases identical to TRBD2. V gave up 7 bases and J gave up 3 bases; unmatched junction bases: 5. CDR3 length: 14 residues. Per the germline V gene, CDR1 is SGHTA and CDR2 is FQGNSA. CDR3: CASIAGRGYNEQFF. Here the CDR3 DNA reads TGTGCCAGCATAGCGGGGAGGGGCTACAATGAGCAGTTCTTC.

There are a few counts of this clonotype. This chain joins TRBV4-2 and TRBJ1-6; D call uncertain. Trimming removed 0 bases at V and 8 bases at J, with 8 bases between. CDR1 is LGHNA, CDR2 YNFKEQ, per germline. The CDR3 spans 14 residues. The CDR3 protein is CASSQETPDSPLHF. The CDR3 DNA reads TGTGCCAGCAGCCAAGAGACCCCTGATTCACCCCTCCACTTT.

On this clonotype: One end of the junction does not line up with germline, which may come from a read error. The chain uses TRBV9 and TRBJ1-2, with a tentative D call TRBD1 (6 bases). The CDR3 is 14 residues long. Germline CDR1 and CDR2: SGDLS and YYNGEE. This CDR3 reads CAGSDNDIQGGYTF. DNA for the CDR3: TGTGCCGGCAGCGACAACGACATCCAAGGGGGATACACCTTC. Full variable domain (outside the CDR3, taken from reference TRBV9 and TRBJ1-2): DSGVTQTPKHLITATGQRVTLRCSPRSGDLSVYWYQQSLDQGLQFLIQYYNGEERAKGNILERFSAQQFPDLHSELNLSSLELGDSALYFCAGSDNDIQGGYTFGSGTRLTVV.

This clonotype was seen just once. The V gene is TRBV6-2 or TRBV6-3, the J gene TRBJ2-5, with TRBD1 matching 9 bases. V trimming: 7 bases; J trimming: 11 bases; junction bases outside the gene matches: 17. The CDR3 is 15 amino acids. From germline, CDR1 is MNHEY and CDR2 SVGEGT. Here the CDR3 DNA reads TGTGCCAGCACCGGGACAGGGTTGAGGTTCGATGAGCAGTACTTC. Translation gives CASTGTGLRFDEQYF.

CDR3 sequence reads: CSASSMTGTESIQYF. CDR3 bases: TGCAGTGCTAGCTCTATGACCGGGACAGAAAGCATTCAGTACTTC. The rearrangement joins TRBV20-1 to TRBJ2-4; 7 nucleotides agree with TRBD1. The CDR3 extends over 15 amino acids. Germline assignment: CDR1 DFQATT and CDR2 SNEGSKA (reference sequence). J lost 9 bases, V lost 3 bases, and 14 bases had no gene match.

V and J are TRBV27 and TRBJ2-5, with D perhaps TRBD1 (5 bases). V was pared by 4 bases and J by 5 bases, with 14 bases between. Germline V gene lookup returns CDR1 MNHEY and CDR2 SMNVEV (reference sequence). The CDR3 runs 14 residues. Written as DNA, the CDR3 is TGTGCCAGCAGTTCGGAGCCCAAGGGGGAGACCCAGTACTTC. Its translation: CASSSEPKGETQYF.

V is TRBV7-2 and J is TRBJ2-3; a weak D match, TRBD1 (6 bases). The germline V and J ends were trimmed by 0 bases and 3 bases, with 19 bases remaining between them. Germline loops: CDR1 SGHTA, CDR2 FQGNSA. The CDR3 is 18 residues long. CDR3 DNA: TGTGCCAGCAGCTTAGCCGTTACAGGGTACGGGTATACAGATACGCAGTATTTT. This sequence encodes CASSLAVTGYGYTDTQYF.

Comments on this clonotype: The junction departs from germline at one end; a sequencing error may be responsible. The chain employs TRBV7-7 and TRBJ2-1, with unresolved D. The last part of the DNA fits TRBJ2-7 better; the J call may be wrong. This CDR3 spans 17 amino acids. Germline V gene lookup returns CDR1 SSHAT and CDR2 FNYEAQ (reference sequence). This CDR3 reads CASSLVSGQSSYNEQYF. DNA for the CDR3: TGTGCTAGCAGCTTAGTCTCCGGCCAGAGCTCCTACAATGAGCAGTACTTC.

In the case of this clonotype: A much more abundant neighbour one base away suggests this may be a read error. V and J are TRBV12-3 or TRBV12-4 and TRBJ2-3, with D unclear. Trimming took off 7 bases at V and 2 bases at J, with 7 bases between the two ends. This CDR3 has 12 residues. The CDR3 spells CASNTDTDTQYF. CDR3 nucleotide sequence: TGTGCCAGCAACACAGACACAGATACGCAGTATTTT.

The chain employs TRBV12-3 or TRBV12-4 and TRBJ1-3; possible D gene TRBD1, 5 bases. With 3 bases removed from V and 0 bases from J, the gap between germline ends came to 9 bases. This CDR3 is 15 amino acids long. The CDR3 bases are TGTGCCAGCAGTTTGAGGGGAGACTCTGGAAACACCATATATTTT. Translation gives CASSLRGDSGNTIYF.

The chain has TRBV12-3 or TRBV12-4 and TRBJ1-5; no clear D gene. Trimming pared 3 bases from V and 9 bases from J, leaving 12 bases between. This CDR3 contains 13 residues. CDR3 sequence: CASSFQNPGPQHF. The CDR3 DNA is TGTGCCAGCAGTTTCCAGAACCCGGGGCCCCAGCATTTT.

This chain connects TRBV3-1 to TRBJ2-3; no definite D call. V was trimmed by 0 bases and J by 2 bases, leaving 6 bases between them. Germline CDR1 LGHDT, CDR2 YNNKEL (reference sequence). The CDR3 is made up of 14 amino acids. The CDR3 loop is CASSQERFTDTQYF. CDR3 nucleotides: TGTGCCAGCAGCCAAGAGCGGTTCACAGATACGCAGTATTTT.